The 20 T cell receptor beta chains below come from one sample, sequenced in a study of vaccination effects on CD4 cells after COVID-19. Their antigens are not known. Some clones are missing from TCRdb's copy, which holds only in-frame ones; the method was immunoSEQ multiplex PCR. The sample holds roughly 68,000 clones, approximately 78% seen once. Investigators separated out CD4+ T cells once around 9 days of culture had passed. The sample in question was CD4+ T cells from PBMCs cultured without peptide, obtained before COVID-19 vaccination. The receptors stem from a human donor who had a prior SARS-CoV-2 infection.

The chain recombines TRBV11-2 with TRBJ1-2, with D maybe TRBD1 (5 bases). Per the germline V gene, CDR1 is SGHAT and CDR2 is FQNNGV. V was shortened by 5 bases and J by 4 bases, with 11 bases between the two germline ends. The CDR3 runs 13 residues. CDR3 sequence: CASSKGPPYGYTF. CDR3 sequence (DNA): TGTGCCAGCAGCAAGGGACCGCCCTATGGCTACACCTTC.

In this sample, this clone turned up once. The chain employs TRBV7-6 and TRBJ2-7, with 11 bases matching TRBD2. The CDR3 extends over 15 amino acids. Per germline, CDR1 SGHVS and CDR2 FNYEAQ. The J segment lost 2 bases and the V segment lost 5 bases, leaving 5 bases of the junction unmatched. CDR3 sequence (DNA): TGTGCCAGCAGCCCCCGACTAGCGGGAACCTACGAGCAGTACTTC. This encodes CASSPRLAGTYEQYF.

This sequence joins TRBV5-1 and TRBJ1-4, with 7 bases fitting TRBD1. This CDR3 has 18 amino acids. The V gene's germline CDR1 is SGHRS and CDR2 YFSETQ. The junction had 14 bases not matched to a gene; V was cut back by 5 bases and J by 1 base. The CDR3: CASSYTGVQALTNEKLFF. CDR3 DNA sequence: TGCGCCAGCAGTTACACAGGGGTTCAAGCTTTAACTAATGAAAAACTGTTTTTT.

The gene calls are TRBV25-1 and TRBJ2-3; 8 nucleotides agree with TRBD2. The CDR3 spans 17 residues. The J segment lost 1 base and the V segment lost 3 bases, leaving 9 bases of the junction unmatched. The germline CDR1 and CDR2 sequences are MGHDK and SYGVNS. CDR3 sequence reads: CASSDSSWRGGTDTQYF. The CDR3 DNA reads TGTGCCAGCAGTGATAGTTCATGGCGGGGGGGCACAGATACGCAGTATTTT.

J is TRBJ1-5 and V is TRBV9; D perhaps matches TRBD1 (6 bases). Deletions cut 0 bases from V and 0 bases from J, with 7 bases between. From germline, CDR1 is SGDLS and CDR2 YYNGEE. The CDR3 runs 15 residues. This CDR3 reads CASSVAGDSNQPQHF. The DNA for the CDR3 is TGTGCCAGCAGCGTAGCAGGGGATAGCAATCAGCCCCAGCATTTT. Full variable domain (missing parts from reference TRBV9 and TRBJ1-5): DSGVTQTPKHLITATGQRVTLRCSPRSGDLSVYWYQQSLDQGLQFLIQYYNGEERAKGNILERFSAQQFPDLHSELNLSSLELGDSALYFCASSVAGDSNQPQHFGDGTRLSIL.

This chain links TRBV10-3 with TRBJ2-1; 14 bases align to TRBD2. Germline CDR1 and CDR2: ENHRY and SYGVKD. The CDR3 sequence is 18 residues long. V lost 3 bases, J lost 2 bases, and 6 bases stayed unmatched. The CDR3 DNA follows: TGTGCCATCAGTGATAGGGGACTAGCGGGAGCCGCCTACAATGAGCAGTTCTTC. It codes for CAISDRGLAGAAYNEQFF.

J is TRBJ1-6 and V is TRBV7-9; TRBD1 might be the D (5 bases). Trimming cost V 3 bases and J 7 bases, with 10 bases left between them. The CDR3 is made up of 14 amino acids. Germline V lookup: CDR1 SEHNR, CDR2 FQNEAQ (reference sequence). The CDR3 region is CASSLGQPNSPLHF. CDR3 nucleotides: TGTGCCAGCAGCTTGGGGCAGCCGAATTCACCCCTCCACTTT.

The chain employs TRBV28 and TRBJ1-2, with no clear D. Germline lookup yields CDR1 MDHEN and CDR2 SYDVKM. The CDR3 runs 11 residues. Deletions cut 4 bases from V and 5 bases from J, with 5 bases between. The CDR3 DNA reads TGTGCCAGCAGTTATCGGTATGGCTACACCTTC. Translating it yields CASSYRYGYTF.

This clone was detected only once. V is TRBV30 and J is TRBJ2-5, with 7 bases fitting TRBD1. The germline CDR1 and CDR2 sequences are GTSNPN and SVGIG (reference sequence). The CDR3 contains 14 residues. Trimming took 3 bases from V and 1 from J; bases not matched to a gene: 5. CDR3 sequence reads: CAWSPGTAQETQYF. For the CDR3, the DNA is TGTGCCTGGAGCCCAGGGACAGCCCAAGAGACCCAGTACTTC.

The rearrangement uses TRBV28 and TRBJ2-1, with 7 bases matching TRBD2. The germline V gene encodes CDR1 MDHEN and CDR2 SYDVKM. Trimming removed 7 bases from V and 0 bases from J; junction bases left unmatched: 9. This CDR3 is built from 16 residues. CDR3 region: CASIERGGSSYNEQFF. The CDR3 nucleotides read TGTGCCAGCATCGAAAGGGGCGGGAGCTCCTACAATGAGCAGTTCTTC.

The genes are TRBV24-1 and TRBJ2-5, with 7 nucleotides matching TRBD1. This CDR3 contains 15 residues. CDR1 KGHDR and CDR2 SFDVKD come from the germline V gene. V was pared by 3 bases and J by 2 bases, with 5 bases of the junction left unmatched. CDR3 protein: CATSDAGQEQETQYF. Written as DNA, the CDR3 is TGTGCCACCAGTGATGCCGGACAGGAGCAAGAGACCCAGTACTTC.

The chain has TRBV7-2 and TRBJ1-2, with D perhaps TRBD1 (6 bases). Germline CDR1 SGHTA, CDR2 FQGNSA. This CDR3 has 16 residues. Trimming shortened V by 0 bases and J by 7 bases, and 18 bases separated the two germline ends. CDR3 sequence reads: CASSLAPGHQGGGYTF. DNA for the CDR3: TGTGCCAGCAGCTTAGCTCCGGGACATCAAGGGGGTGGCTACACCTTC.

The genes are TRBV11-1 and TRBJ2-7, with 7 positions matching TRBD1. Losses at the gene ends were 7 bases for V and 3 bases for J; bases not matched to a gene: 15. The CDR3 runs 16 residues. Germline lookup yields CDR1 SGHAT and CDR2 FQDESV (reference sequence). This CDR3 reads CASTPQPGGWVYEQYF. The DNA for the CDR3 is TGTGCCAGCACCCCCCAGCCAGGGGGTTGGGTCTACGAGCAGTACTTC.

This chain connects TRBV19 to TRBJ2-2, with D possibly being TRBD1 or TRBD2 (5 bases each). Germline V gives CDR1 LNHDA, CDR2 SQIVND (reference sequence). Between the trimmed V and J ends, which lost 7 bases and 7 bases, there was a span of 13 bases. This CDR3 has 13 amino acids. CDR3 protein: CASTHAGGGELFF. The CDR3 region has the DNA TGTGCCAGTACGCATGCTGGGGGCGGGGAGCTGTTTTTT.

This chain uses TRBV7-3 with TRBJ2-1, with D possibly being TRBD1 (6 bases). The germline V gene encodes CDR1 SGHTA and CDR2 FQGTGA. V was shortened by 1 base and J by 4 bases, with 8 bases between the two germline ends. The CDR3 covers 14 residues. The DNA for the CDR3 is TGTGCCAGCAGCTTAAACCAGGGGTACAATGAGCAGTTCTTC. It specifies CASSLNQGYNEQFF.

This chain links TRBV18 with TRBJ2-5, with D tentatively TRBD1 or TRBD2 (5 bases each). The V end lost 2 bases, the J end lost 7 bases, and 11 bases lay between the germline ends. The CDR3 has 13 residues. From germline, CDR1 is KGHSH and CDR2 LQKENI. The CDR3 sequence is CASSPDRGVTQYF. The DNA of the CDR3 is TGTGCCAGCTCACCAGACAGAGGGGTGACCCAGTACTTC.

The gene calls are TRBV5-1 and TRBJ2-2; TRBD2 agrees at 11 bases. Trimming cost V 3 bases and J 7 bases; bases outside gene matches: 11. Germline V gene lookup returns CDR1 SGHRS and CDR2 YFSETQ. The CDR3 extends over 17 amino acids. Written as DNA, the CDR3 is TGCGCCAGCAGCTCCCTTAGCGGGGGGGCCATGTTCGGGGAGCTGTTTTTT. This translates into CASSSLSGGAMFGELFF.

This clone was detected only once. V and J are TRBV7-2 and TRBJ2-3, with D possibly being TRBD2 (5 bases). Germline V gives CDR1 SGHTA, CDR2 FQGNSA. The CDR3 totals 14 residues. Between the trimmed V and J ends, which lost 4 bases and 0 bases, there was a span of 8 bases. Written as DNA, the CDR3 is TGTGCCAGCAGCTACCGGACTAGCACAGATACGCAGTATTTT. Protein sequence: CASSYRTSTDTQYF.

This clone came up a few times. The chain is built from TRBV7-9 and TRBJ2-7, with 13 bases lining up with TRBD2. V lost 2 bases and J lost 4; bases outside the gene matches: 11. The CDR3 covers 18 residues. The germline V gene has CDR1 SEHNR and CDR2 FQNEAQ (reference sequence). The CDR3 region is CASSLFPRTSGRGYEQYF. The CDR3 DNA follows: TGTGCCAGCAGCTTATTCCCACGGACTAGCGGGAGAGGGTACGAGCAGTACTTC.

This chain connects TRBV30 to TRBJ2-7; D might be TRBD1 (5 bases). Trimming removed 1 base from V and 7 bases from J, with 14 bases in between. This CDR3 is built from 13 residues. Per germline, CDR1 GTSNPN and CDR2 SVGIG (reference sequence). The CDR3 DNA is TGTGCCTGGAGTGATTACAGACAGACGGAGCAGTACTTC. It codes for CAWSDYRQTEQYF.